This T cell receptor beta chain was captured in a study of blood T cell repertoires in COVID-19. The wider study: COVID-19 samples from acute and convalescent phases originated in the United States, Italy and Spain. PBMCs, B-cell-depleted T cells, or T cells were the source of the cDNA or gDNA that made up the material.

Methods used by the authors: Reference gene primer amplification gave nucleated cell count estimates. The repertoire was sequenced with immunoSEQ multiplex PCR; TCRdb's copy has only in-frame clones and lacks some. The V and J calls and clone size come from that table; D and trimming were worked out from the DNA. Altogether roughly 230,000 clones are present, roughly four fifths being singletons, with the ten largest covering just under 7.5%. CDR3 length equals 16 residues. Germline CDR1 is KGHSH and CDR2 is LQKENI. Regarding this clone: Sequence at one end of the junction differs from germline and may be a read error.

V usage is TRBV18 and J usage is TRBJ1-2; TRBD1 aligns across 9 bases. The receptor comes from a woman aged 45-65 years with acute or convalescent COVID-19. Material: peripheral blood. CDR3 DNA sequence: TGTGCCACCTCATTAAAAGGGACAGGGATTAACTATGGCTACACCTTC. This sequence encodes CATSLKGTGINYGYTF.